Listed below are T cell receptor beta chains from one sample, sequenced in a study of control samples from healthy donors and cancer patients. The assay was immunoSEQ multiplex PCR, and TCRdb's table has in-frame clones only and misses some. Here the sample spans some 20,000 clones, roughly four fifths being singletons. Sequenced input: PBMCs. The origin of the receptors is a man aged 80 or over with head and neck cancer. CDR3s include the opening cysteine and the closing phenylalanine or tryptophan.

TRBV30	TRBJ1-1	CAWSPLGQLNTEAFF
TRBV2	TRBJ1-2	CASSSGVTLTFNYGYTF
TRBV2	TRBJ2-3	CASSEDRDTQYF
TRBV6-2/TRBV6-3	TRBJ2-3	CASSTAGGGDTQYF
TRBV19	TRBJ1-5	CASSRPMDRAGYSNQPQHF
TRBV6-2/TRBV6-3	TRBJ2-5	CASSSDYIETQYF
TRBV14	TRBJ2-5	CASSHWTSGSLTQETQYF
TRBV28	TRBJ2-1	CASSFMGPGNNEQFF
TRBV2	TRBJ2-7	CASSEAHPGAAYEQYF
TRBV6-2/TRBV6-3	TRBJ1-5	CASGRGGSNQPQHF
TRBV11-3	TRBJ1-1	CASSQDRHTEAFF
TRBV9	TRBJ1-1	CASSVGWGTGGSEAFF
TRBV11-1	TRBJ2-5	CASSPPGLEETQYF
TRBV6-5	TRBJ1-1	CASSYSGGTEAFF
TRBV7-6	TRBJ1-5	CASSLAPNQPQHF
TRBV9	TRBJ1-2	CASSLDGGYGYTF
TRBV10-2	TRBJ2-7	CASSEYGTSYEQYF
TRBV5-4	TRBJ2-7	CASSLGPGSYEQYF
TRBV18	TRBJ2-3	CASSPPTERDTQYF
TRBV5-1	TRBJ2-1	CANTGTSGILPPYNEQFF
TRBV11-2	TRBJ1-2	CASSLGRNNYGYTF
TRBV2	TRBJ2-1	CACILGSSYNEQFF
TRBV7-8	TRBJ1-4	CASSSYGGAGEKLFF
TRBV24-1	TRBJ2-1	CATSDPDRGRDLEQFF
TRBV28	TRBJ2-7	CASSPTGNYEQYF
TRBV3-1/TRBV3-2	TRBJ2-7	CASSQDIVWTSGKHEQYF
TRBV7-3	TRBJ1-5	CASSLKDHGGQPQHF
TRBV19	TRBJ1-2	CASKTTDRGKYGYTF
TRBV7-8	TRBJ1-4	CASSRTGPNEKLFF